The 8 T cell receptor beta chains presented below share a single source sample, sequenced in a study of T cells after posttransplantation cyclophosphamide. A marrow graft followed busulfan-fludarabine conditioning, with cyclophosphamide on days +3 and +4. Sequencing was performed with immunoSEQ multiplex PCR; in TCRdb, only in-frame clones are kept and a portion is missing. The sample was found to contain under 15,000 clones, and every one recurs. The sample here was PBMCs, taken after allogeneic stem cell transplant with posttransplant cyclophosphamide. These TCRs come from a female patient aged 40 to 55 who received an allogeneic stem cell transplant from an unrelated donor, was CMV-positive, and had acute GVHD only. A subset of T cells may come from the graft donor.

This clone was observed at least ten times. The V and J genes are TRBV4-1 and TRBJ2-7; TRBD2 aligns across 12 bases. This CDR3 has 17 amino acids. V shed 4 bases and J 0 bases; nucleotides not matched to a gene: 7. Germline CDR1 and CDR2: MGHRA and YSYEKL. CDR3 nucleotide sequence: TGCGCCAGCAGCCCCGAATGGGGACTAGCGGGCTCCTACGAGCAGTACTTC. Protein sequence: CASSPEWGLAGSYEQYF.

This clone was found a few times. The chain uses TRBV14 and TRBJ2-1; tentative D call: TRBD1 (6 bases). Per the germline V gene, CDR1 is SGHDN and CDR2 is FVKESK. V was pared by 3 bases and J by 0 bases, with 12 bases between. The CDR3 covers 16 residues. The CDR3 region is CASSHGQRSSYNEQFF. Written as DNA, the CDR3 is TGTGCCAGCAGCCATGGACAGCGAAGCTCCTACAATGAGCAGTTCTTC.

This clone occurred a few times. The V gene is TRBV6-1, the J gene TRBJ1-5; D is unclear. Per the germline V gene, CDR1 is MNHNS and CDR2 is SASEGT. Deletions cut 2 bases from V and 0 bases from J, with 5 bases between. The CDR3 is made up of 14 amino acids. This chain's CDR3 is CASSETSSNQPQHF. CDR3 coding DNA: TGTGCCAGCAGTGAAACAAGTAGCAATCAGCCCCAGCATTTT.

At least ten counts were recorded for this clone. The rearrangement joins TRBV11-2 to TRBJ1-1; 7 bases agree with TRBD1. The CDR3 is made up of 14 amino acids. V was clipped by 5 bases and J by 1 base; unmatched bases: 4. CDR1 is SGHAT, CDR2 FQNNGV, per germline. CDR3 loop: CASSTGAPNTEAFF. The CDR3 DNA follows: TGTGCCAGCAGCACAGGGGCCCCGAACACTGAAGCTTTCTTT.

There are many counts of this clone. This chain uses TRBV19 with TRBJ1-4; D might be TRBD1 (6 bases). The CDR3 sequence is 15 residues long. CDR1 is LNHDA, CDR2 SQIVND, per germline (reference sequence). Trimming cost V 4 bases and J 6 bases, with 15 bases left between them. CDR3 coding DNA: TGTGCCAGTAGTAATTCCAGGGGAGGGGATGAAAAACTGTTTTTT. Translation: CASSNSRGGDEKLFF.

This clone appeared many times. One junction end disagrees with the germline gene, perhaps due to a read error. This chain joins TRBV5-1 and TRBJ1-1; D unclear. CDR1 and CDR2 from the germline V gene are SGHRS and YFSETQ. The CDR3 has 15 residues. CDR3: CANSYREPIRDEAFF. As DNA, the CDR3 is TGCGCCAACAGCTACCGGGAACCAATTCGGGATGAAGCTTTCTTT.

This clone was counted at least ten times. V is TRBV11-2 and J is TRBJ2-5; the D is unclear. The CDR3 covers 14 residues. Germline V gene data show CDR1 as SGHAT and CDR2 as FQNNGV. V lost 0 bases to trimming and J lost 0 bases, with 5 bases between them. CDR3 sequence (DNA): TGTGCCAGCAGCTTAGACCCGTACCAAGAGACCCAGTACTTC. Its protein product is CASSLDPYQETQYF.

This chain connects TRBV7-9 to TRBJ2-1, with D perhaps TRBD2 (5 bases). The ends were cut back, 5 bases at V and 0 bases at J, with 11 bases in the middle. CDR1 and CDR2 from the germline V gene are SEHNR and FQNEAQ (reference sequence). This CDR3 comprises 15 residues. The CDR3 nucleotides are TGTGCCAGCAGCATCGTGAGGGACTCCTACAATGAGCAGTTCTTC. It is translated as CASSIVRDSYNEQFF.